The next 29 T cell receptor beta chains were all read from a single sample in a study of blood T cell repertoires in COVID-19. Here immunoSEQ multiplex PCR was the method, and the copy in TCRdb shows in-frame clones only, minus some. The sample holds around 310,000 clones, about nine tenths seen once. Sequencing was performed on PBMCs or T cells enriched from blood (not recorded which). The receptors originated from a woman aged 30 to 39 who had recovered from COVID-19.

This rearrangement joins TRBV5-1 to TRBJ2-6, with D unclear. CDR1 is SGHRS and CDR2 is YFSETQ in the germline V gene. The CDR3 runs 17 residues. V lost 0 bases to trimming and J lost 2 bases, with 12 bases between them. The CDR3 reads CASSLVIYRTGANVLTF. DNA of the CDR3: TGCGCCAGCAGCTTGGTGATCTACAGAACTGGGGCCAACGTCCTGACTTTC.

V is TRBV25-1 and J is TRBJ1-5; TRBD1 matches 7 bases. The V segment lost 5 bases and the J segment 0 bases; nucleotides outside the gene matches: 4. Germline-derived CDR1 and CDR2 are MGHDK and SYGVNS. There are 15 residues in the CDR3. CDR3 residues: CASSRDRYSNQPQHF. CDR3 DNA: TGTGCCAGCAGTCGGGACAGATATAGCAATCAGCCCCAGCATTTT.

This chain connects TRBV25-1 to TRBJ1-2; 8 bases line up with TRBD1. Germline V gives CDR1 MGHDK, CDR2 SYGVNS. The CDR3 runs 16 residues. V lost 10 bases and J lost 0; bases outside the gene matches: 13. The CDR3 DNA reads TGTGCCACAGACAAACAAGGACAGGGCTCTAACTATGGCTACACCTTC. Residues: CATDKQGQGSNYGYTF.

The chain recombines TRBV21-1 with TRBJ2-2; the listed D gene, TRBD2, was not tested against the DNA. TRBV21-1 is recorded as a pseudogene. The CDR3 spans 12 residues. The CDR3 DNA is TGTGCCAGCAGCCTCAACACCGGGGAGCTGTTTTTT. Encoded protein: CASSLNTGELFF.

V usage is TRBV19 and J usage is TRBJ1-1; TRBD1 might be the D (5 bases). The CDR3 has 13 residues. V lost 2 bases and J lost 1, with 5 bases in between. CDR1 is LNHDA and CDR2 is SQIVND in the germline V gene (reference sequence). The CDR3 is CASSIQGNTEAFF. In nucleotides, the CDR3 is TGTGCCAGTAGTATACAGGGGAACACTGAAGCTTTCTTT.

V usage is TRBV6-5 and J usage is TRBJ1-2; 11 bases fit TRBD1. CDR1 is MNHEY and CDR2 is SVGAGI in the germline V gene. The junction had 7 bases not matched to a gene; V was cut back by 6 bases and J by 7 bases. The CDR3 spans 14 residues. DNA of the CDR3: TGTGCCAGCAGCTTTTGGGGACAGGGGGGTGGCTACACCTTC. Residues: CASSFWGQGGGYTF.

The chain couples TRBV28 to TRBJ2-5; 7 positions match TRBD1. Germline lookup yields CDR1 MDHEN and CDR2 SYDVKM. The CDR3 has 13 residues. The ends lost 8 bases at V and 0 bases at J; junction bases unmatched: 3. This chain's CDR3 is CASLTGDQETQYF. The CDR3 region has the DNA TGTGCCAGCCTCACAGGGGACCAAGAGACCCAGTACTTC.

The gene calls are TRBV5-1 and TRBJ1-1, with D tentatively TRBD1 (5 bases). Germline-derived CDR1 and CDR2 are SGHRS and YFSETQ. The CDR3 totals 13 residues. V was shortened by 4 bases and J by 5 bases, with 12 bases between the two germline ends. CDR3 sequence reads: CASSPPTETEAFF. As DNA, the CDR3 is TGCGCCAGCAGCCCGCCGACAGAGACTGAAGCTTTCTTT.

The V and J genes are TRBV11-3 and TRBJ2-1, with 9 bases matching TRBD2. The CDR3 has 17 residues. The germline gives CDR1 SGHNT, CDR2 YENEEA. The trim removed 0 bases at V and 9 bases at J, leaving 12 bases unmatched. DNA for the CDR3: TGTGCCAGCAGCTTAGATCGTATTAGCGGGAGAGGCGGTGAGCAGTTCTTC. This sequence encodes CASSLDRISGRGGEQFF.

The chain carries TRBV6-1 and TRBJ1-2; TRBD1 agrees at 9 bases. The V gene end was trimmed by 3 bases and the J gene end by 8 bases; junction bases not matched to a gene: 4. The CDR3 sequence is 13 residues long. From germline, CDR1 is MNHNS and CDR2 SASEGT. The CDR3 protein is CASSEHRGQGYTF. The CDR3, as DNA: TGTGCCAGCAGTGAGCACAGGGGGCAAGGCTACACCTTC.

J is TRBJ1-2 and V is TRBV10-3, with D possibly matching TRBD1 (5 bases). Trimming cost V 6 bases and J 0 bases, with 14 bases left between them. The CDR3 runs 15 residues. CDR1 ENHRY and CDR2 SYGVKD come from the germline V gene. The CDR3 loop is CAISGTGSSNYGYTF. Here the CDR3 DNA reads TGTGCCATCAGCGGAACAGGATCCTCTAACTATGGCTACACCTTC.

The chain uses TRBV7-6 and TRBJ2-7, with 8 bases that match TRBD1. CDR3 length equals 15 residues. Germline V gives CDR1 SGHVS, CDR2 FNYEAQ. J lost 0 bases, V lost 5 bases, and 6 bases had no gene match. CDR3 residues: CASSTGGKASYEQYF. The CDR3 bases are TGTGCCAGCAGCACAGGGGGAAAGGCCTCCTACGAGCAGTACTTC.

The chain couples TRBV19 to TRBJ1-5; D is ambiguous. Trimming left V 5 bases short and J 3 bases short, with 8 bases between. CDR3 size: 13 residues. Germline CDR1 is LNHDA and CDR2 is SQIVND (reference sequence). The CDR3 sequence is CASSLQNNQPQHF. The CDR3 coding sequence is TGTGCCAGTAGTTTACAGAACAATCAGCCCCAGCATTTT. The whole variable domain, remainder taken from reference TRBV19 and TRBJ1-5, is DGGITQSPKYLFRKEGQNVTLSCEQNLNHDAMYWYRQDPGQGLRLIYYSQIVNDFQKGDIAEGYSVSREKKESFPLTVTSAQKNPTAFYLCASSLQNNQPQHFGDGTRLSIL.

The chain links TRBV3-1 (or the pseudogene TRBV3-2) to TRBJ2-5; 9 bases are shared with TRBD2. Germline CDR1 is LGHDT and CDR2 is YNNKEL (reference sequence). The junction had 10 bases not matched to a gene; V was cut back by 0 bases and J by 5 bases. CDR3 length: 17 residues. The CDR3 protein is CASSQDWASGDMETQYF. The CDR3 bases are TGTGCCAGCAGCCAAGATTGGGCTAGCGGGGATATGGAGACCCAGTACTTC.

CDR3 bases: TGTGCCTGGAGTGTCGGACTAGCGGGAGCCAATGAGCAGTTCTTC. Translated: CAWSVGLAGANEQFF. J is TRBJ2-1 and V is TRBV30, with 13 bases that match TRBD2. V lost 0 bases and J lost 6; bases outside the gene matches: 2. The CDR3 totals 15 residues. Germline loops: CDR1 GTSNPN, CDR2 SVGIG (reference sequence).

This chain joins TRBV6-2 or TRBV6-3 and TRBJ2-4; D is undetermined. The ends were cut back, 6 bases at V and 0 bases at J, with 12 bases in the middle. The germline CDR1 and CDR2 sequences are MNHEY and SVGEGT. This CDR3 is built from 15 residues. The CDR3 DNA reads TGTGCCAGCAGCGACAACCCCCCAGCCAAAAACATTCAGTACTTC. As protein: CASSDNPPAKNIQYF.

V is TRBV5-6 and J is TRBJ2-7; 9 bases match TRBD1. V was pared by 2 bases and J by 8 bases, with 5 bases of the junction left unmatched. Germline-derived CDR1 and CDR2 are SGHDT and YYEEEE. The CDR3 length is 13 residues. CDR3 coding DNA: TGTGCCAGCAGCTTTCGACAGGGGGAACAGCAGTACTTC. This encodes CASSFRQGEQQYF.

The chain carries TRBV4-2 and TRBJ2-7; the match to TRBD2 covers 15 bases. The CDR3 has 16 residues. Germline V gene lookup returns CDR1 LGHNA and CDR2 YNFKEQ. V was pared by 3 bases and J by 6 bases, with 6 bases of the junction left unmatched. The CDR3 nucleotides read TGTGCCAGCAGCCAGACGCCGGGACTAGCGGGAGGCGAGCAGTACTTC. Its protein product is CASSQTPGLAGGEQYF.

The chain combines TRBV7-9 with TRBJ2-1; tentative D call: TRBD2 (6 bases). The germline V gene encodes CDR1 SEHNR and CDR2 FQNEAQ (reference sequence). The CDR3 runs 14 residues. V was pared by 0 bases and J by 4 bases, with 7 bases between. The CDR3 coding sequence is TGTGCCAGCAGCTTAGCTAGCGGTTACAATGAGCAGTTCTTC. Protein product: CASSLASGYNEQFF. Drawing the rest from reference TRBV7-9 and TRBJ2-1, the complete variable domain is DTGVSQNPRHKITKRGQNVTFRCDPISEHNRLYWYRQTLGQGPEFLTYFQNEAQLEKSRLLSDRFSAERPKGSFSTLEIQRTEQGDSAMYLCASSLASGYNEQFFGPGTRLTVL.

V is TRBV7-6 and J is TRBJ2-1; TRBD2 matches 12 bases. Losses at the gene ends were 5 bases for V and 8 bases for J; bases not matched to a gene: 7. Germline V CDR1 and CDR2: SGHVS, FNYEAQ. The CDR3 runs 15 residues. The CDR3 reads CASSQTPSGRDEQFF. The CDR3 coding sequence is TGTGCCAGCAGCCAGACTCCTAGCGGGAGGGATGAGCAGTTCTTC.

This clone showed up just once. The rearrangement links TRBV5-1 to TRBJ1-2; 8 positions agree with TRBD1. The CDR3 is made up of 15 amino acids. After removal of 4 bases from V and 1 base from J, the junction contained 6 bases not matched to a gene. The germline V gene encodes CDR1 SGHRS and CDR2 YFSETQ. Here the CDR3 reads CASSNTGGDNYGYTF. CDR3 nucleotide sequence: TGCGCCAGCAGCAATACAGGGGGGGATAACTATGGCTACACCTTC. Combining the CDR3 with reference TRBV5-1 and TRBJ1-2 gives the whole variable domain KAGVTQTPRYLIKTRGQQVTLSCSPISGHRSVSWYQQTPGQGLQFLFEYFSETQRNKGNFPGRFSGRQFSNSRSEMNVSTLELGDSALYLCASSNTGGDNYGYTFGSGTRLTVV.

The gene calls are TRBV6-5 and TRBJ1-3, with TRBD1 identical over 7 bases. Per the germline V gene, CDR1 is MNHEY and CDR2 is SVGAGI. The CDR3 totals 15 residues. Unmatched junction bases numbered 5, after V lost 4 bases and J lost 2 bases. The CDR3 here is CASSSGTVPGNTIYF. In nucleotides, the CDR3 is TGTGCCAGCAGTTCGGGGACAGTACCTGGAAACACCATATATTTT.

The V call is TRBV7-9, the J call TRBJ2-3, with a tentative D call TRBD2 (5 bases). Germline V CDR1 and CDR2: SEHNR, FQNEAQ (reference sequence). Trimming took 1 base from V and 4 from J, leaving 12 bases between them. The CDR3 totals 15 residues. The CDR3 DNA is TGTGCCAGCAGCTTAGGCGGGTTACTCGCAGATACGCAGTATTTT. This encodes CASSLGGLLADTQYF.

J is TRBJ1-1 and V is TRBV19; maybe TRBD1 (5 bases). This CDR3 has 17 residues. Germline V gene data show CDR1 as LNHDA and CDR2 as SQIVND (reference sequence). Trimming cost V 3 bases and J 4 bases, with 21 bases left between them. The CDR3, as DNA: TGTGCCAGTAGTATGAGGGTTGTGGGGGGAGCCGTCACTGAAGCTTTCTTT. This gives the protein CASSMRVVGGAVTEAFF. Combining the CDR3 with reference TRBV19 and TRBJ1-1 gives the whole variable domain DGGITQSPKYLFRKEGQNVTLSCEQNLNHDAMYWYRQDPGQGLRLIYYSQIVNDFQKGDIAEGYSVSREKKESFPLTVTSAQKNPTAFYLCASSMRVVGGAVTEAFFGQGTRLTVV.

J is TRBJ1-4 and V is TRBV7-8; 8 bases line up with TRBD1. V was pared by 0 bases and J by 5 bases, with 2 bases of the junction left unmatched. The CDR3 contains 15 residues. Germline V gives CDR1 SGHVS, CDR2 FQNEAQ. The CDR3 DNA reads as TGTGCCAGCAGCTTAGCGCGGACAGGGAATGAAAAACTGTTTTTT. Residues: CASSLARTGNEKLFF.

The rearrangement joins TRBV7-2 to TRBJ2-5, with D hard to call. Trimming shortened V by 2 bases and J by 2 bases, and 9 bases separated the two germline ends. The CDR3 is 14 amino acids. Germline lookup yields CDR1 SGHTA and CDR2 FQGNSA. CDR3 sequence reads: CASSLLAGQETQYF. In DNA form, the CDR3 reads TGTGCCAGCAGCTTACTGGCAGGACAAGAGACCCAGTACTTC.

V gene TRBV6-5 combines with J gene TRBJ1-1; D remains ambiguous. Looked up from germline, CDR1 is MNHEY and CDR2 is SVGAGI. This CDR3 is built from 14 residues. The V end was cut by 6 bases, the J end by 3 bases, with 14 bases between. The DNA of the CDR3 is TGTGCCAGCAGATCCCAGGTGATGTACACTGAAGCTTTCTTT. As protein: CASRSQVMYTEAFF.

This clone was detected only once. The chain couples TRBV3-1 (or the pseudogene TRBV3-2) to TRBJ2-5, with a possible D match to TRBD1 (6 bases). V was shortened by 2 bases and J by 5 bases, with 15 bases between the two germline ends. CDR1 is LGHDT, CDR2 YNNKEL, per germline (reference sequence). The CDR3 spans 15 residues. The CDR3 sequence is CASSQFTAGDETQYF. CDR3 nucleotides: TGTGCCAGCAGCCAATTCACCGCAGGGGACGAGACCCAGTACTTC.

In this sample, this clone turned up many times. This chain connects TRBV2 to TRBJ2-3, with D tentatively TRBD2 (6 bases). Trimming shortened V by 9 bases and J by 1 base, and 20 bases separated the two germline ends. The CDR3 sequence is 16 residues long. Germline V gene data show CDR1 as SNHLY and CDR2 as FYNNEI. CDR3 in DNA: TGTGCCAGTAGCGAGTGGGGAGCGGGTCGCACAGATACGCAGTATTTT. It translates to CASSEWGAGRTDTQYF.